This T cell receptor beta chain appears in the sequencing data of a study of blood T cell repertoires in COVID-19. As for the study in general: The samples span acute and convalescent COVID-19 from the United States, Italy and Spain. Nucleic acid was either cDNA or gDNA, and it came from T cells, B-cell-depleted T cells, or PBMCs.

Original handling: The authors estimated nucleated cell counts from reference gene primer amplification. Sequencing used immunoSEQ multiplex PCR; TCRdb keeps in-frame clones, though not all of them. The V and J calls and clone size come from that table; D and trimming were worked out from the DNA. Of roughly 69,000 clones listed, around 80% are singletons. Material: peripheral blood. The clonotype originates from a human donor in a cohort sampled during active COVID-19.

CDR3 sequence: CASSLGALSGKQYF. DNA for the CDR3: TGTGCCAGCAGCTTGGGTGCCCTTAGCGGGAAGCAGTACTTC. V usage is TRBV11-2 and J usage is TRBJ2-7; 8 bases map to TRBD2. Germline CDR1 reads SGHAT; CDR2 reads FQNNGV. CDR3 length equals 14 residues. Trimming took 3 bases from V and 8 from J; bases not matched to a gene: 9. Looking up the rest from reference TRBV11-2 and TRBJ2-7 gives the full variable domain: EAGVAQSPRYKIIEKRQSVAFWCNPISGHATLYWYQQILGQGPKLLIQFQNNGVVDDSQLPKDRFSAERLKGVDSTLKIQPAKLEDSAVYLCASSLGALSGKQYFGPGTRLTVT.